One and the same sample provided the 9 T cell receptor beta chains below, sequenced in a study of Ad26.COV2.S vaccination and SARS-CoV-2 variants. The treatment was: some 20 received Ad26.COV2.S at low or high dose, single or two shots; about five received placebo; per-sample allocation not given. Specimens were obtained on day 63 following the first vaccine or placebo injection. Profiling relied on immunoSEQ multiplex PCR, and the TCRdb table lists in-frame clones only, not all of them. This sample has 300,000 to 450,000 clones, with 80% to 90% found just once. Sequences were derived from peripheral blood, sampled in a trial of Ad26.COV2.S vaccine versus placebo. Every receptor here comes from a person between 18 and 65 years old who received the Ad26.COV2.S COVID-19 vaccine or a placebo.

This clone has at least ten counts. The CDR3, as DNA: TGTGCCAGCAGCCGGGACAGGGCACCCTCTAGCACAGATACGCAGTATTTT. It translates to CASSRDRAPSSTDTQYF. J is TRBJ2-3 and V is TRBV7-9; 9 bases fit TRBD1. Germline values: CDR1 SEHNR, CDR2 FQNEAQ (reference sequence). CDR3 length: 17 amino acids. After removal of 5 bases from V and 0 bases from J, the junction contained 9 bases not matched to a gene. Variable domain in full (rest from reference TRBV7-9 and TRBJ2-3): DTGVSQNPRHKITKRGQNVTFRCDPISEHNRLYWYRQTLGQGPEFLTYFQNEAQLEKSRLLSDRFSAERPKGSFSTLEIQRTEQGDSAMYLCASSRDRAPSSTDTQYFGPGTRLTVL.

This clone was seen a handful of times. In the same sample, other DNA sequences code for this CDR3. This rearrangement joins TRBV18 to TRBJ2-7; a weak D match, TRBD2 (5 bases). V lost 3 bases and J 0 bases, leaving 9 bases between the germline ends. This CDR3 spans 14 amino acids. The germline V gene has CDR1 KGHSH and CDR2 LQKENI. For the CDR3, the DNA is TGTGCCAGCTCACCCCGGACTGACTCCTACGAGCAGTACTTC. It yields the protein CASSPRTDSYEQYF.

Only one count was recorded for this clone. The rearrangement uses TRBV12-1 and TRBJ2-1; the listed D gene, TRBD1, was not tested against the DNA. TRBV12-1 is described as a pseudogene. The CDR3 covers 16 residues. CDR3 coding DNA: TGTGCCAGCAGCCCTGGTAATTGTGACAGGGCCAATGAGCAGTTCTTC. This encodes CASSPGNCDRANEQFF.

Only a few counts were recorded for this clone. This sequence joins TRBV27 and TRBJ1-6; D gene ambiguous. This CDR3 contains 12 residues. Germline assignment: CDR1 MNHEY and CDR2 SMNVEV (reference sequence). V was clipped by 8 bases and J by 10 bases, with 12 bases between them. The CDR3 loop reads CASSRSGSPLHF. The CDR3 DNA is TGTGCCAGCTCTAGGTCGGGATCACCCCTCCACTTT.

This rearrangement joins TRBV19 to TRBJ1-1; 7 bases align to TRBD1. The V gene's germline CDR1 is LNHDA and CDR2 SQIVND (reference sequence). Trimming removed 6 bases from V and 5 bases from J; junction bases left unmatched: 9. This CDR3 region has 14 residues. The CDR3 loop is CASSTKGQLTEAFF. The DNA of the CDR3 is TGTGCCAGTAGCACAAAGGGACAGTTGACTGAAGCTTTCTTT.

The rearrangement uses TRBV5-1 and TRBJ2-1, with 10 positions matching TRBD2. CDR1 and CDR2 from the germline V gene are SGHRS and YFSETQ. The CDR3 extends over 17 amino acids. V shed 4 bases and J 7 bases; nucleotides not matched to a gene: 14. CDR3 residues: CASSRSGRADKWNEQFF. Written as DNA, the CDR3 is TGCGCCAGCAGCAGAAGCGGGAGGGCCGATAAATGGAATGAGCAGTTCTTC.

The V call is TRBV15, the J call TRBJ2-7; D might be TRBD2 (6 bases). V dropped 4 bases and J dropped 3 bases, with 13 bases sitting between them. Germline loops: CDR1 LNHNV, CDR2 YYDKDF (reference sequence). The CDR3 totals 14 residues. CDR3 in amino acids: CATSTARDFYEQYF. The CDR3 DNA is TGTGCCACCAGCACCGCCCGGGACTTCTACGAGCAGTACTTC. Variable domain in full (rest from reference TRBV15 and TRBJ2-7): DAMVIQNPRYQVTQFGKPVTLSCSQTLNHNVMYWYQQKSSQAPKLLFHYYDKDFNNEADTPDNFQSRRPNTSFCFLDIRSPGLGDTAMYLCATSTARDFYEQYFGPGTRLTVT.

The rearrangement links TRBV5-1 to TRBJ2-2; perhaps D is TRBD1 or TRBD2 (5 bases each). Germline CDR1 SGHRS, CDR2 YFSETQ. The CDR3 spans 16 residues. The V end was cut by 4 bases, the J end by 0 bases, with 13 bases between. CDR3 amino acids: CASSVSGTSNTGELFF. The CDR3 nucleotides are TGCGCCAGCAGCGTATCCGGGACCTCGAACACCGGGGAGCTGTTTTTT. The full variable domain, rest sourced from reference TRBV5-1 and TRBJ2-2, is KAGVTQTPRYLIKTRGQQVTLSCSPISGHRSVSWYQQTPGQGLQFLFEYFSETQRNKGNFPGRFSGRQFSNSRSEMNVSTLELGDSALYLCASSVSGTSNTGELFFGEGSRLTVL.

In regard to this clone: Germline is not matched at one junction end, which may reflect a read error. The chain couples TRBV7-7 to TRBJ2-3; TRBD2 aligns across 13 bases. The CDR3 totals 16 residues. Germline loops: CDR1 SSHAT, CDR2 FNYEAQ (reference sequence). This chain's CDR3 is CASSPGLAGAGDTQYF. CDR3 nucleotides: TGTGCTAGCAGCCCCGGACTAGCGGGGGCGGGCGATACGCAGTATTTT.